The source of this T cell receptor beta chain is a study of T cell repertoires in cytomegalovirus infection. Study overall: Epitope selection comprised recently identified HLA-C-restricted CMV epitopes and well-studied HLA-B-restricted CMV epitopes. The public TCR beta signatures pointed to both CMV infection and matching HLA type. General study results and limits: Predominance within the ex vivo response was attributable to HLA-C-restricted CMV-specific TCR beta clonotypes. Based on cumulative public TCR beta family frequency, carriers of CMV plus the relevant HLA were identified.

Each CDR3 protein is one row after TCRdb ran MiXCR on the reads. Among about 570,000 distinct CDR3 sequences listed, about 40% were seen once. V trimming: 4 bases; J trimming: 4 bases; junction bases outside the gene matches: 13. The CDR3 is 17 residues long. Germline V gene lookup returns CDR1 ENHRY and CDR2 SYGVKD. This clonotype turned up a few times. The antigen remains unidentified. The chain uses TRBV10-3 and TRBJ1-3; 7 nucleotides agree with TRBD1. This TCR derives from a human donor in good health (CMV status not recorded). Some clones in this sample may be carry-over from other donors' samples. The sequencing here drew on cultured PBMCs, taken from culture after CMV antigen stimulation. In DNA form, the CDR3 reads TGTGCCATCAGTGGATTCAGGGGGGTAACTCTGGGAAACACCATATATTTT. Protein: CAISGFRGVTLGNTIYF.